The table lists the clone carrying this T cell receptor (beta chain) with a few counts. TCRdb re-called the RT-PCR reads through MiXCR, storing one row per CDR3 protein. The sample has hundreds of thousands of distinct CDR3 sequences, around 14% seen once; the top ten hold around a tenth. This sample was taken from a study of patients and donors after allogeneic stem cell transplantation. The germline V gene encodes CDR1 SGHTA and CDR2 FQGNSA. Trimming cost V 5 bases and J 1 base, with 5 bases left between them. The CDR3 contains 12 residues. The sequenced material came from blood, either unsorted or a sorted T cell fraction (not recorded which). The receptor was derived from a human donor who was either an allogeneic HSCT recipient or a stem cell or donor lymphocyte infusion donor (not recorded which). It is not recorded whose cells these are; they may come from a transplant donor. This rearrangement joins TRBV7-2 to TRBJ2-5, with D unresolved. The DNA for the CDR3 is TGTGCCAGCAGCACCCTCCAAGAGACCCAGTACTTC. Protein: CASSTLQETQYF.